This note documents a single T cell receptor (beta chain) sequence. Its antigen is currently unknown. The data were obtained in a study of cytomegalovirus exposure and HLA in healthy donors. General observations from the study: Investigators reported 164 TCR beta chains as tied to cytomegalovirus.

The CDR3 consists of 16 residues. CDR1 and CDR2 (germline): SGHNT, YYREEE (reference sequence). After removal of 1 base from V and 7 bases from J, the junction contained 7 bases not matched to a gene. Assay: immunoSEQ multiplex PCR; the TCRdb copy retains only in-frame clones and omits some. This table has under 150,000 clones, approximately 87% appearing once. This sequence joins TRBV5-4 and TRBJ2-7; 14 nucleotides match TRBD2. This receptor was identified in a man younger than 35 in good health and CMV-seronegative. The sample comprised PBMCs. The CDR3 loop is CASSLKGLAGVKEQYF. CDR3 nucleotide sequence: TGTGCCAGCAGCTTGAAGGGACTAGCGGGAGTGAAAGAGCAGTACTTC.